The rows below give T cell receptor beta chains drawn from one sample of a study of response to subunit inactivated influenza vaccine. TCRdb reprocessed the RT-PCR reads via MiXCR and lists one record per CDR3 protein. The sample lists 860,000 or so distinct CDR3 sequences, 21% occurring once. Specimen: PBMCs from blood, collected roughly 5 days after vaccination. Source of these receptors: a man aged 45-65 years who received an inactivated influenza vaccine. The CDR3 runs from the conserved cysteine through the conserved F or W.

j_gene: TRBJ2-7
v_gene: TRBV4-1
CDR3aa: CASSLVTGTGDEQYF

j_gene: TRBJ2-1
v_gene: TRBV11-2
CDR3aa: CASSFSGRGEQFF

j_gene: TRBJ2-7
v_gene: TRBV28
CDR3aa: CASTPMGFSYEQYF

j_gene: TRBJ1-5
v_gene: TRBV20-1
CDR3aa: CSAREDGRGNQPQHF

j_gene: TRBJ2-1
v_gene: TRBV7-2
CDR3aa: CASSWGRDEQFF

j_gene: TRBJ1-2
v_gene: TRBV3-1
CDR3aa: CASSQRRVADGYTF

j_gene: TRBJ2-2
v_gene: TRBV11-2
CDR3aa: CASSLDLGAELFF

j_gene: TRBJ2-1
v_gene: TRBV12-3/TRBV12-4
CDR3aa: CASSLLAGGPQEQFF

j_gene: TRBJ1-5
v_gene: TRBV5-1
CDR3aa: CASSFLPGDSENQPQHF

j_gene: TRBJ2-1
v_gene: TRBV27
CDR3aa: CASSLSQGRHEQFF

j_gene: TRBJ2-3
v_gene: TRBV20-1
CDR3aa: CSARAGTSGGPDTQYF

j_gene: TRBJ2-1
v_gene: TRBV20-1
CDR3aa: CSARTSGAREQFF

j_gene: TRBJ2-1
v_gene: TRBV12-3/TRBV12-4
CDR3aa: CASSFGPVGGRIPYDEFF

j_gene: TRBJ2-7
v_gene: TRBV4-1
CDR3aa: CASTPGTGGFEQYF

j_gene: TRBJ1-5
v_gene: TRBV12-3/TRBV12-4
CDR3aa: CTSSQDSSNQPQHF

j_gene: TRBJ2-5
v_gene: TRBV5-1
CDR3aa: CASSLEGAETQYF

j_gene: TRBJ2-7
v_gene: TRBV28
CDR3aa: CASRDPLTYEQYF

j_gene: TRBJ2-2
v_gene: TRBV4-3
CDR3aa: CASSPRTGGPPHTGELFF

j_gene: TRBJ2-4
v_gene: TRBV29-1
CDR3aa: CSVEQANLRGNIQYF

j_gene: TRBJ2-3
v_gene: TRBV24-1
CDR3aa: CATSDFGSGSTDTQYF

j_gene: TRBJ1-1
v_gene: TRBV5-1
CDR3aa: CASSQSFWGTEAFF

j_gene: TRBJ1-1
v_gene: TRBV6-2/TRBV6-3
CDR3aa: CASSYFRDTEAFF

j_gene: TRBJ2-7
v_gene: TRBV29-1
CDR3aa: CSVRAALEQYF

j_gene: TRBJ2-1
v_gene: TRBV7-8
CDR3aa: CASSSTEGTEQFF

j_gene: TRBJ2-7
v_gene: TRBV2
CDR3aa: CASSDGGGTLRGADF

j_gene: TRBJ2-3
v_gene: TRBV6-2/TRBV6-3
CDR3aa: CASSNRLAGPTDTQYF

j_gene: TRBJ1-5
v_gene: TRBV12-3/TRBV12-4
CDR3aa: CASSFGRGNQPQHF

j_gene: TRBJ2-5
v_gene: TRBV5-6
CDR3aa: CASSLGWVGRPVPSQETQYF

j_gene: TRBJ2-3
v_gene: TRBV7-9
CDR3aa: CASSTGTDHTDTQYF

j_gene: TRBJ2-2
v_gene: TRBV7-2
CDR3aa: CASSTSSGRVTGELFF

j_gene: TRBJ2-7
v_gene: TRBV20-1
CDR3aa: CSASTVRGEQYF

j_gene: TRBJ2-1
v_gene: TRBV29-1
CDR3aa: CSVAPLRGGRKESSYNEQFF